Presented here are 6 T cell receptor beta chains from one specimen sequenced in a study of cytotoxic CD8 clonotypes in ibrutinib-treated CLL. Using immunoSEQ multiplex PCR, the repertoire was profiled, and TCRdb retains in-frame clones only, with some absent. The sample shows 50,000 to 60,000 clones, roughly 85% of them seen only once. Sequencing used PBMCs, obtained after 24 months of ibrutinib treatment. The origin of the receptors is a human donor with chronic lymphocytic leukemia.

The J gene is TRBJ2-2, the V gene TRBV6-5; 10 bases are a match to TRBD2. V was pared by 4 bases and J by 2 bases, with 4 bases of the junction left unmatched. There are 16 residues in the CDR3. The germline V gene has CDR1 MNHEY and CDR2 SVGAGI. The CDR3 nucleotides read TGTGCCAGCAGTTTACTAGCGGGGTCAAACACCGGGGAGCTGTTTTTT. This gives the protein CASSLLAGSNTGELFF.

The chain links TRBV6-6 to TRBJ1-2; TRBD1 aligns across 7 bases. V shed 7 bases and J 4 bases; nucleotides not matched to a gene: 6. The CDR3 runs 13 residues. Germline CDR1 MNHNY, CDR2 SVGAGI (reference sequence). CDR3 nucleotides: TGTGCCAGCACTAAGGGACAGAGCTATGGCTACACCTTC. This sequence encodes CASTKGQSYGYTF.

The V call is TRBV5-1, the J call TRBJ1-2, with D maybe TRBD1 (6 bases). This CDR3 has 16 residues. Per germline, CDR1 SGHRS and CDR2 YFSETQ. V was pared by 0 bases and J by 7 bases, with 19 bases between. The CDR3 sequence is CASSLGQGQGKRGYTF. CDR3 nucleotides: TGCGCCAGCAGCTTGGGGCAGGGGCAGGGGAAACGTGGCTACACCTTC.

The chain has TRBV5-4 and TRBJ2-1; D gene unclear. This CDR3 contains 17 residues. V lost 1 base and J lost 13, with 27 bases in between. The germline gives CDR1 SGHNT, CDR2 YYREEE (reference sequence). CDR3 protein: CASSLPRAQSMIAPQFF. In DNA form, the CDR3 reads TGTGCCAGCAGCTTGCCAAGGGCGCAGAGTATGATAGCACCTCAGTTCTTC.

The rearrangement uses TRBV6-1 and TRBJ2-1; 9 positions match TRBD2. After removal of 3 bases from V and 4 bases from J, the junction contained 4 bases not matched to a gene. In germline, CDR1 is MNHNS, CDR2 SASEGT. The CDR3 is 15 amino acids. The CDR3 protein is CASSEGGRVYNEQFF. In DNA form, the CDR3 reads TGTGCCAGCAGTGAGGGCGGGAGGGTTTACAATGAGCAGTTCTTC.

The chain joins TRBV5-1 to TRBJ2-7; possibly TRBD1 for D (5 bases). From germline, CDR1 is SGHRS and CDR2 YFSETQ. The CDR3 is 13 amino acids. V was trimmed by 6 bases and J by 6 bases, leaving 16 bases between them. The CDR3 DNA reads TGCGCCAGCACAGGGTTGACCGGAAGCGAGCAGTACTTC. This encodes CASTGLTGSEQYF.